Reported below is one T cell receptor (beta chain). As yet, its antigen is unknown. Trimming cost V 2 bases and J 4 bases, with 9 bases left between them. This CDR3 comprises 12 residues. The V gene's germline CDR1 is GTSNPN and CDR2 SVGIG (reference sequence). This record belongs to a study of shared clonotypes between healthy human individuals. Points from the study as a whole: Researchers sampled only blood; tissue repertoires likely differ.

Assay: immunoSEQ multiplex PCR; the TCRdb copy retains only in-frame clones and omits some. The sample includes about 2,500,000 clones, around 90% of them seen just once. The sequencing sample was made of naive CD4+ T cells sorted from blood. Regarding subset: CD45RA+ positively selected. The V and J genes are TRBV30 and TRBJ2-7, with TRBD2 as a possible D gene (6 bases). The TCR originated in a man between 18 and 35 years old in good health. Here the CDR3 reads CAWSKEGYEQYF. The CDR3 DNA sequence: TGTGCCTGGAGTAAGGAGGGTTACGAGCAGTACTTC.